This passage covers 27 T cell receptor beta chains from one sample sequenced in a study of blood T cell repertoires in COVID-19. The method was immunoSEQ multiplex PCR; TCRdb's version includes in-frame clones alone and lacks a portion of them. The sample carries roughly 21,000 clones, roughly 90% recorded once. Sequencing was done on a sample of peripheral blood. These receptors were collected from a woman of 80 years or more with active or convalescent COVID-19.

This chain links TRBV19 with TRBJ2-7, with 10 positions matching TRBD1. J gave up 3 bases and V 4 bases, and 3 bases lay outside the gene matches. Germline CDR1 reads LNHDA; CDR2 reads SQIVND (reference sequence). This CDR3 spans 14 amino acids. CDR3 sequence (DNA): TGTGCCAGTAGTAGCTGGGACAGGGGCTACGAGCAGTACTTC. Encoded protein: CASSSWDRGYEQYF.

The chain carries TRBV5-8 and TRBJ2-2; 11 bases line up with TRBD2. The CDR3 spans 15 residues. Germline assignment: CDR1 SGHTS and CDR2 YDEGEE. Trimming removed 3 bases from V and 6 bases from J; junction bases left unmatched: 4. The CDR3, as DNA: TGTGCCAGCAGCTCGCGACTAGCGGGGTCCGGGGAGCTGTTTTTT. Its protein is CASSSRLAGSGELFF.

The chain employs TRBV7-2 and TRBJ2-1; 7 bases fit TRBD1. There are 12 residues in the CDR3. The V and J ends lost 3 bases and 15 bases, in that order; junction bases with no gene match: 8. CDR1 SGHTA and CDR2 FQGNSA come from the germline V gene. The DNA for the CDR3 is TGTGCCAGCAGCTTGGGAGACAGGGCCCCGTTCTTC. It specifies CASSLGDRAPFF.

The chain joins TRBV7-9 to TRBJ2-1; weak D call: TRBD1 (5 bases). This CDR3 contains 17 residues. The V gene lost 1 base and the J gene lost 6 bases, with 19 bases spanning the gap. CDR1 is SEHNR, CDR2 FQNEAQ, per germline (reference sequence). CDR3 sequence: CASSLVTQGPPGNEQFF. Written as DNA, the CDR3 is TGTGCCAGCAGCTTAGTAACTCAGGGCCCTCCGGGCAATGAGCAGTTCTTC.

The rearrangement joins TRBV9 to TRBJ1-3; 8 positions match TRBD1. J gave up 4 bases and V 3 bases, and 6 bases lay outside the gene matches. The CDR3 has 15 amino acids. The germline V gene has CDR1 SGDLS and CDR2 YYNGEE. DNA of the CDR3: TGTGCCAGCAGCGAGGACAGGGCCCGGGGAAACACCATATATTTT. Translated, it gives CASSEDRARGNTIYF.

J is TRBJ1-4 and V is TRBV5-1; 10 positions agree with TRBD1. The ends lost 3 bases at V and 4 bases at J; junction bases unmatched: 12. CDR3 length equals 18 residues. CDR1 is SGHRS, CDR2 YFSETQ, per germline. The CDR3 DNA reads as TGCGCCAGCAGCTCGGTGGTGGGACAGGGGACCGTTAATGAAAAACTGTTTTTT. The encoded protein is CASSSVVGQGTVNEKLFF.

The genes are TRBV9 and TRBJ1-1, with 8 bases lining up with TRBD1. This CDR3 region has 13 residues. With 7 bases clipped from V and 6 bases from J, the junction kept 8 bases outside the gene matches. CDR1 SGDLS and CDR2 YYNGEE come from the germline V gene. The CDR3 DNA reads TGTGCCAGCGGGCGACAGGGGATGTCTGAAGCTTTCTTT. Encoded protein: CASGRQGMSEAFF.

The gene calls are TRBV5-1 and TRBJ2-2; TRBD1 aligns across 7 bases. There are 14 residues in the CDR3. Per the germline V gene, CDR1 is SGHRS and CDR2 is YFSETQ. The ends lost 4 bases at V and 5 bases at J; junction bases unmatched: 5. The CDR3 DNA is TGCGCCAGCAGCCCGACAGGGTGGACCGGGGAGCTGTTTTTT. Its protein product is CASSPTGWTGELFF.

V usage is TRBV19 and J usage is TRBJ1-6, with a tentative D call TRBD1 (6 bases). V lost 0 bases, J lost 15 bases, and 15 bases lay in between. The CDR3 runs 14 residues. From germline, CDR1 is LNHDA and CDR2 SQIVND (reference sequence). In nucleotides, the CDR3 is TGTGCCAGTAGTATAGAGATACAGGGAAGAAACCTCCACTTT. As protein: CASSIEIQGRNLHF.

This clone was recorded only once. This chain uses TRBV11-2 with TRBJ1-1, with TRBD1 matching 8 bases. Looked up from germline, CDR1 is SGHAT and CDR2 is FQNNGV. The CDR3 sequence is 19 residues long. J was trimmed by 2 bases and V by 4 bases; bases with no gene match: 18. The CDR3 DNA reads TGTGCCAGCAGCTCTAGCTCCGGGACAGGAAGGCGGTTTAACACTGAAGCTTTCTTT. Translating gives CASSSSSGTGRRFNTEAFF.

The rearrangement uses TRBV11-2 and TRBJ2-3; TRBD2 is a possible D gene (5 bases). This CDR3 is built from 16 residues. Deletions cut 3 bases from V and 3 bases from J, with 16 bases between. Germline values: CDR1 SGHAT, CDR2 FQNNGV. The CDR3 region has the DNA TGTGCCAGCAGCTTTTACGGCGGCGGAGGAACAGATACGCAGTATTTT. It encodes CASSFYGGGGTDTQYF. The full variable domain, with the rest looked up from reference TRBV11-2 and TRBJ2-3, is EAGVAQSPRYKIIEKRQSVAFWCNPISGHATLYWYQQILGQGPKLLIQFQNNGVVDDSQLPKDRFSAERLKGVDSTLKIQPAKLEDSAVYLCASSFYGGGGTDTQYFGPGTRLTVL.

This sequence joins TRBV18 and TRBJ2-1, with TRBD2 identical over 10 bases. CDR1 is KGHSH and CDR2 is LQKENI in the germline V gene. The J segment lost 1 base and the V segment lost 8 bases, leaving 11 bases of the junction unmatched. CDR3 length equals 17 residues. CDR3 in amino acids: CASQTALAGVSYNEQFF. The CDR3 bases are TGTGCCAGCCAGACAGCGCTAGCGGGAGTATCCTACAATGAGCAGTTCTTC.

This chain connects TRBV24-1 to TRBJ1-4, with 10 bases fitting TRBD1. The V gene end was trimmed by 3 bases and the J gene end by 8 bases; junction bases not matched to a gene: 8. This CDR3 region has 16 residues. Per germline, CDR1 KGHDR and CDR2 SFDVKD. The CDR3 DNA sequence: TGTGCCACCAGTGATCCAAGACAGGGGGCGAACGAAAAACTGTTTTTT. Its translation: CATSDPRQGANEKLFF.

In this sample, this clone turned up once. The V and J genes are TRBV5-1 and TRBJ2-7; D not certain. The CDR3 runs to 12 residues. Trimming removed 0 bases at V and 6 bases at J, with 7 bases between. The germline gives CDR1 SGHRS, CDR2 YFSETQ. The chain's CDR3 is CASSLAQSEQYF. In DNA form, the CDR3 reads TGCGCCAGCAGCTTGGCTCAGTCCGAGCAGTACTTC.

This sequence joins TRBV27 and TRBJ2-7, with 14 bases aligning to TRBD2. This CDR3 comprises 18 residues. Germline CDR1 is MNHEY and CDR2 is SMNVEV (reference sequence). V lost 6 bases, J lost 7 bases, and 17 bases stayed unmatched. CDR3 nucleotides: TGTGCCAGCAGCCCCTACGGGACTAGCGGGAGTGCCCGGGGGGAGCAGTACTTC. It codes for CASSPYGTSGSARGEQYF.

The chain has TRBV19 and TRBJ1-1; TRBD1 agrees at 7 bases. CDR1 is LNHDA and CDR2 is SQIVND in the germline V gene (reference sequence). Losses at the gene ends were 6 bases for V and 0 bases for J; bases not matched to a gene: 10. The CDR3 consists of 16 residues. CDR3 DNA: TGTGCCAGTAGCTCACAGGGGTTCCTTCTGAACACTGAAGCTTTCTTT. It encodes CASSSQGFLLNTEAFF.

This chain links TRBV28 with TRBJ1-2; D is uncertain. CDR1 is MDHEN and CDR2 is SYDVKM in the germline V gene. V shed 1 base and J shed 8 bases, with 17 bases lying between them. The CDR3 is 15 amino acids. The CDR3, as DNA: TGTGCCAGCAGTTTATCTGGTCGGCGGGTCCGAGGCTACACCTTC. It is translated as CASSLSGRRVRGYTF.

This chain links TRBV19 with TRBJ2-1, with 9 bases that match TRBD2. Germline loops: CDR1 LNHDA, CDR2 SQIVND (reference sequence). This CDR3 spans 15 amino acids. Germline trimming cut 5 bases from V and 6 bases from J; bases unmatched to any gene: 8. This chain's CDR3 is CASSAQGLAGNEQFF. The DNA for the CDR3 is TGTGCCAGTAGTGCCCAGGGACTAGCAGGCAATGAGCAGTTCTTC. The variable domain in full, completed from reference TRBV19 and TRBJ2-1, reads DGGITQSPKYLFRKEGQNVTLSCEQNLNHDAMYWYRQDPGQGLRLIYYSQIVNDFQKGDIAEGYSVSREKKESFPLTVTSAQKNPTAFYLCASSAQGLAGNEQFFGPGTRLTVL.

The chain employs TRBV5-1 and TRBJ1-1, with D possibly being TRBD1 (5 bases). The germline V gene has CDR1 SGHRS and CDR2 YFSETQ. V lost 0 bases and J lost 7, with 19 bases in between. The CDR3 has 16 amino acids. CDR3 region: CASSLGDVRGGNEAFF. The CDR3 nucleotides are TGCGCCAGCAGCTTGGGGGACGTCCGCGGGGGTAATGAAGCTTTCTTT.

The chain employs TRBV19 and TRBJ1-2; D is undetermined. The ends were cut back, 1 base at V and 3 bases at J, with 12 bases in the middle. This CDR3 comprises 15 residues. CDR1 and CDR2 (germline): LNHDA, SQIVND (reference sequence). The CDR3 DNA follows: TGTGCCAGTAGTATAGGAGGGATGAAGGACTATGGCTACACCTTC. It codes for CASSIGGMKDYGYTF.

The chain joins TRBV7-3 to TRBJ2-3; 7 bases map to TRBD2. CDR3 size: 16 residues. From germline, CDR1 is SGHTA and CDR2 FQGTGA. V trimming: 4 bases; J trimming: 0 bases; junction bases outside the gene matches: 7. In nucleotides, the CDR3 is TGTGCCAGCAGCTACGGTGGGCGGGGGAGCACAGATACGCAGTATTTT. Protein product: CASSYGGRGSTDTQYF. Together with reference TRBV7-3 and TRBJ2-3, the CDR3 gives the full variable domain: GAGVSQTPSNKVTEKGKYVELRCDPISGHTALYWYRQSLGQGPEFLIYFQGTGAADDSGLPNDRFFAVRPEGSVSTLKIQRTERGDSAVYLCASSYGGRGSTDTQYFGPGTRLTVL.

The CDR3 spells CASSPTNTYEQYF. In DNA form, the CDR3 reads TGTGCCAGCAGCCCGACAAACACCTACGAGCAGTACTTC. This rearrangement joins TRBV14 to TRBJ2-7; D remains ambiguous. CDR3 size: 13 residues. The germline V and J ends were trimmed by 4 bases and 2 bases, with 9 bases remaining between them. Germline CDR1 and CDR2: SGHDN and FVKESK.

The chain carries TRBV19 and TRBJ2-6; tentatively, D is TRBD2 (6 bases). Per germline, CDR1 LNHDA and CDR2 SQIVND (reference sequence). This CDR3 is built from 16 residues. Trimming cost V 5 bases and J 4 bases, with 15 bases left between them. CDR3 amino acids: CASSGRGRHGANVLTF. The CDR3 bases are TGTGCCAGTAGTGGTCGAGGGAGGCACGGGGCCAACGTCCTGACTTTC.

The chain uses TRBV18 and TRBJ1-2; 7 positions agree with TRBD1. This CDR3 region has 14 residues. V lost 8 bases and J lost 4; bases outside the gene matches: 10. Germline CDR1 is KGHSH and CDR2 is LQKENI. Here the CDR3 DNA reads TGTGCCAGCCAAGGGACAGCGGAAGGCTATGGCTACACCTTC. Translation: CASQGTAEGYGYTF.

This clone was counted only a few times. This chain uses TRBV19 with TRBJ1-2; possible D gene TRBD1, 5 bases. The CDR3 consists of 18 residues. In germline, CDR1 is LNHDA, CDR2 SQIVND (reference sequence). Trimming pared 3 bases from V and 0 bases from J, leaving 20 bases between. In nucleotides, the CDR3 is TGTGCCAGTAGTATTTCCTGGGCAGGAGGGGCAGCTAACTATGGCTACACCTTC. Translation gives CASSISWAGGAANYGYTF.

This clone was seen a single time. This rearrangement joins TRBV29-1 to TRBJ2-5; D is unclear. This CDR3 is 11 amino acids long. Germline lookup yields CDR1 SQVTM and CDR2 ANQGSEA. V was shortened by 3 bases and J by 5 bases, with 7 bases between the two germline ends. CDR3 loop: CSVDRLETQYF. CDR3 coding DNA: TGCAGCGTTGACAGGTTGGAGACCCAGTACTTC. The complete variable domain, with remaining parts taken from reference TRBV29-1 and TRBJ2-5, reads SAVISQKPSRDICQRGTSLTIQCQVDSQVTMMFWYRQQPGQSLTLIATANQGSEATYESGFVIDKFPISRPNLTFSTLTVSNMSPEDSSIYLCSVDRLETQYFGPGTRLLVL.

The genes are TRBV7-3 and TRBJ1-1, with TRBD1 as a possible D gene (6 bases). The CDR3 is 15 residues long. V lost 6 bases, J lost 0 bases, and 14 bases lay in between. Germline assignment: CDR1 SGHTA and CDR2 FQGTGA. In DNA form, the CDR3 reads TGTGCCAGCAGAGCTCAGGGGACCATGAACACTGAAGCTTTCTTT. Protein: CASRAQGTMNTEAFF.